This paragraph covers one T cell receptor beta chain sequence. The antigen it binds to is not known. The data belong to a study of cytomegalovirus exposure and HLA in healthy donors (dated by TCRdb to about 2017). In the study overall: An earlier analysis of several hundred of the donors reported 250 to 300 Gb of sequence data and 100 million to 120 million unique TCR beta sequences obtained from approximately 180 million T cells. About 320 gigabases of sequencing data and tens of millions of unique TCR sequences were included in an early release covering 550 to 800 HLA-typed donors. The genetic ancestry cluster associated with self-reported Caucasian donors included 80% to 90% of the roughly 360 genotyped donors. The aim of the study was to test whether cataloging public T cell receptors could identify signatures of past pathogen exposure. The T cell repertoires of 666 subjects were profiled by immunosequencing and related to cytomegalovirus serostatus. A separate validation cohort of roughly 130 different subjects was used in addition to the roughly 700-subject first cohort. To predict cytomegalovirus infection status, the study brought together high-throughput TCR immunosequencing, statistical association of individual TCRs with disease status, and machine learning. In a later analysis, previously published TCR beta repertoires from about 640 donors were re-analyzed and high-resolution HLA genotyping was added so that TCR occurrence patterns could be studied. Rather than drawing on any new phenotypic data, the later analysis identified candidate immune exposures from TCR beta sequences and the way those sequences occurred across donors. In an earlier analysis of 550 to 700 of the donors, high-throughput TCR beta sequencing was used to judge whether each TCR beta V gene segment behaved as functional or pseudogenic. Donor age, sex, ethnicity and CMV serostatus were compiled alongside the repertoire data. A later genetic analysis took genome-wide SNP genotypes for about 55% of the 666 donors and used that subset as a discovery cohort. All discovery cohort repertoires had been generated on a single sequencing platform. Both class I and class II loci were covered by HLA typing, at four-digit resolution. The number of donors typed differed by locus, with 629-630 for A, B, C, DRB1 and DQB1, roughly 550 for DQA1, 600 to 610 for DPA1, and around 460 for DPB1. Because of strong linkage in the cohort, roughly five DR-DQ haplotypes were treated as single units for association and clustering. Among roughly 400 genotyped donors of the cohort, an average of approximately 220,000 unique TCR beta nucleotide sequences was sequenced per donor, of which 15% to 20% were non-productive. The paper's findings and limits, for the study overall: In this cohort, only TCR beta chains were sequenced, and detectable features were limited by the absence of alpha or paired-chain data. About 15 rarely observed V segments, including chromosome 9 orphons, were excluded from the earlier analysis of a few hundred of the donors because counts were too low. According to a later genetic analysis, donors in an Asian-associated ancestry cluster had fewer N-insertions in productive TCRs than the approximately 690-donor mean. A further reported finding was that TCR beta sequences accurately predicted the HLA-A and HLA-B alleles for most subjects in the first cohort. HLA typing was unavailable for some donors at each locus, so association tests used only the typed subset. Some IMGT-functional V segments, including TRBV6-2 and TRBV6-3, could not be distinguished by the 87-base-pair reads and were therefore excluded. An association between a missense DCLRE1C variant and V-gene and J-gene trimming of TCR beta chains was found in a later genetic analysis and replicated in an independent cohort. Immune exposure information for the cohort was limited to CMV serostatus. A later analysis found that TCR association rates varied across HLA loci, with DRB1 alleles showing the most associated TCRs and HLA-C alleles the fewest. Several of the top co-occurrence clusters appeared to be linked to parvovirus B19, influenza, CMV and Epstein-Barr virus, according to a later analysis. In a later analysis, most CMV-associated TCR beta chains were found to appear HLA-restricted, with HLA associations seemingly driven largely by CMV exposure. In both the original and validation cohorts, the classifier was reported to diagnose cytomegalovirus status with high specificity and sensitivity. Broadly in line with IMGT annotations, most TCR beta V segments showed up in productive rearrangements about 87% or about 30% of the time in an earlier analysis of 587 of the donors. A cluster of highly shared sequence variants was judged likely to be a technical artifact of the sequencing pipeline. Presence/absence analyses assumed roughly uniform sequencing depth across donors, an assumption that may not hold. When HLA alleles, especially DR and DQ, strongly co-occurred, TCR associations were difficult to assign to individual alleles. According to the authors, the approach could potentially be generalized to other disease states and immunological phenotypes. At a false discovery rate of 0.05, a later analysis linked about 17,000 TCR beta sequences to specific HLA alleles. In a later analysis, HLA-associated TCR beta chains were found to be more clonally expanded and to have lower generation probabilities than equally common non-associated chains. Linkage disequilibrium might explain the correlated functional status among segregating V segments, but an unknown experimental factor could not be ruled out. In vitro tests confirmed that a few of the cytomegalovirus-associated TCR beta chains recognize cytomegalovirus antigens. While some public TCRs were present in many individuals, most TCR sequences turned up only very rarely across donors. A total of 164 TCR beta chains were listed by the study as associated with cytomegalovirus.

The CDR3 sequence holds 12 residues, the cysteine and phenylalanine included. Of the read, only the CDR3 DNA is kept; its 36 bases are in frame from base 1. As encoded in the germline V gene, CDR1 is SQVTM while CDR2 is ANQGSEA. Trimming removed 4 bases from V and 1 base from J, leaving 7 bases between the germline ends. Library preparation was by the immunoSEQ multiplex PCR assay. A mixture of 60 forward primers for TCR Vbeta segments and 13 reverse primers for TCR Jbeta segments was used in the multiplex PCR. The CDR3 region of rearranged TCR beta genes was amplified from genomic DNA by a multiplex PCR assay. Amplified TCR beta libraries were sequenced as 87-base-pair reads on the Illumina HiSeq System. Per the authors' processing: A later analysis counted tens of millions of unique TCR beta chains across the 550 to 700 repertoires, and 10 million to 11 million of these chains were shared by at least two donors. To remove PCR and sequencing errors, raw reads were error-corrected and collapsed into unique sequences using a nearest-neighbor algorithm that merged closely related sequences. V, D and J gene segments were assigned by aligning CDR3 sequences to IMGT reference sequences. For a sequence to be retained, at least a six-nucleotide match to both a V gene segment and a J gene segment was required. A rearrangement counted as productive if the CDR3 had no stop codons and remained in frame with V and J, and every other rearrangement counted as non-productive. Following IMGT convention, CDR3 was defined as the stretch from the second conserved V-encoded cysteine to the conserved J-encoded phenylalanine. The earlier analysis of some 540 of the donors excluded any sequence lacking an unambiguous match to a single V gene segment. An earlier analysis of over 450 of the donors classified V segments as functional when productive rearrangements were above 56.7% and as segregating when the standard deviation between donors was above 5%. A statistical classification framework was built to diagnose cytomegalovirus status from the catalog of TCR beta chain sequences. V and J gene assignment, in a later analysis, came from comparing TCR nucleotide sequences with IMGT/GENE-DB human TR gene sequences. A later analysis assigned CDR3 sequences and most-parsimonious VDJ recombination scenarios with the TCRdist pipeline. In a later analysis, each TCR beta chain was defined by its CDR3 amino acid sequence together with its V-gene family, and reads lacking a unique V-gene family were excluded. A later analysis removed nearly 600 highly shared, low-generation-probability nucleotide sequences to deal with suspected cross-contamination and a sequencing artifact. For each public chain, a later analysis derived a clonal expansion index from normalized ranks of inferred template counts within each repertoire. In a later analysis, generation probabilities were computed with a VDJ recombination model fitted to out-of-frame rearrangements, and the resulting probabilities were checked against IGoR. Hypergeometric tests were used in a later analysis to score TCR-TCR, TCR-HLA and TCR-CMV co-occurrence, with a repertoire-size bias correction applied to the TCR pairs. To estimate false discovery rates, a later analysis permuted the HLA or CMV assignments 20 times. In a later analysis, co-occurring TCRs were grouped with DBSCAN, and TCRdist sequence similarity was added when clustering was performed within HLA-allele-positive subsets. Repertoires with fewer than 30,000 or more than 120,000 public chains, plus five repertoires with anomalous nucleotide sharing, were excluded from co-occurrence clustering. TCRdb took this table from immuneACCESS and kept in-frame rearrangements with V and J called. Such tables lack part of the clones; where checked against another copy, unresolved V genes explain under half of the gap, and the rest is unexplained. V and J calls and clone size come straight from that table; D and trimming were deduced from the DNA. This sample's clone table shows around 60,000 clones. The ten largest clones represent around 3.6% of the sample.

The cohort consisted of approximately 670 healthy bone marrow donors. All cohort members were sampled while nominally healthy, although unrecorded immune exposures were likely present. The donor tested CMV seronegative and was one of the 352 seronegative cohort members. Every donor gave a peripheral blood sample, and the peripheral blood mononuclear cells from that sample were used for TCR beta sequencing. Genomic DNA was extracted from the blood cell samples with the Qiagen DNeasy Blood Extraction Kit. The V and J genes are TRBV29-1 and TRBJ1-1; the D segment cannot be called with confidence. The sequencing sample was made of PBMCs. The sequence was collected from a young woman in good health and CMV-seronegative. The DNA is TGCAGCGTTGGAGCTACGAACACTGAAGCTTTCTTT. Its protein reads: CSVGATNTEAFF.